A selection of T cell receptor beta chains follows, all from one sample in a study of radiation and T cells in renal cell carcinoma. Sequenced by immunoSEQ multiplex PCR; TCRdb stores in-frame clones only, minus some. The table shows some 58,000 clones, with around 76% occurring only once. Sample: blood, taken from a patient whose treatment included radiotherapy and nephrectomy. These receptors all stem from a man in his fifties or sixties with renal cell carcinoma. The CDR3 runs from the conserved cysteine through the conserved F or W. Fields, in order: D gene, V gene, J gene, clone size, CDR3 protein, CDR3 DNA. A D gene is named only where the DNA matches it firmly. A clone size is listed for some rows: how often the clone was seen (once, few, many), or a class if it is expanded.

TRBD1	TRBV11-2	TRBJ1-1	once	CASVLYRGETEAFF	TGTGCCAGCGTGCTCTACAGGGGAGAGACTGAAGCTTTCTTT
.	TRBV6-1	TRBJ2-4	once	CASSEDSTLDIQYF	TGTGCCAGCAGTGAAGACAGTACCCTAGACATTCAGTACTTC
.	TRBV6-1	TRBJ1-5	.	CASVGPALNVQHF	TGTGCCAGCGTCGGGCCGGCCTTAAACGTCCAGCATTTT
.	TRBV18	TRBJ1-4	few	CASSPPGVGNEKLFF	TGTGCCAGCTCACCACCGGGAGTAGGGAATGAAAAACTGTTTTTT
.	TRBV7-9	TRBJ1-5	.	CASSLGGGQPQHF	TGTGCCAGCAGCTTAGGGGGGGGACAGCCCCAGCATTTT
TRBD2	TRBV7-9	TRBJ2-7	.	CASSDSGGFTYEQYF	TGTGCCAGCAGCGATAGCGGGGGCTTTACTTACGAGCAGTACTTC
.	TRBV27	TRBJ1-1	few	CASSARGSTEAFF	TGTGCCAGCAGTGCCAGGGGTTCCACTGAAGCTTTCTTT
.	TRBV7-6	TRBJ2-5	.	CASSSRDYQETQYF	TGTGCCAGCAGCTCCCGGGACTACCAAGAGACCCAGTACTTC
.	TRBV7-2	TRBJ2-1	.	CASQHWGTNEQFF	TGTGCCAGCCAACATTGGGGCACCAATGAGCAGTTCTTC
TRBD1	TRBV6-5	TRBJ1-1	.	CASSLTGVMNTEAFF	TGTGCCAGCAGTTTAACAGGGGTCATGAACACTGAAGCTTTCTTT
.	TRBV19	TRBJ1-3	.	CASSSRTSNSGNTIYF	TGTGCCAGTAGTTCCCGGACATCCAACTCTGGAAACACCATATATTTT
TRBD2	TRBV7-2	TRBJ2-1	.	CASSWGSGSAMNEQFF	TGTGCCAGCAGCTGGGGTAGCGGGAGTGCGATGAATGAGCAGTTCTTC
.	TRBV6-5	TRBJ1-1	.	CASSYSLYTNTEAFF	TGTGCCAGCAGTTACTCGCTATACACGAACACTGAAGCTTTCTTT
.	TRBV18	TRBJ2-5	.	CASSPPNGGQETQYF	TGTGCCAGCTCACCACCGAACGGGGGGCAGGAGACCCAGTACTTC